In this sample, the clone carrying this T cell receptor (beta chain) turned up many times. This specimen comes from a study of T-cell reconstitution after alpha-beta-depleted transplantation in children. V lost 3 bases, J lost 4 bases, and 16 bases lay in between. The CDR3 has 14 amino acids. Germline values: CDR1 SQVTM, CDR2 ANQGSEA. This sample's TCRbeta library carried unique molecular identifier barcodes. TCRdb re-derived calls from the PCR reads in MiXCR, one entry per CDR3 protein. Of hundreds of thousands of distinct CDR3 sequences listed, roughly 13% are singletons. This sequence originates from a male patient between 10 and 17 years old who had a stem cell transplant for acute myeloid leukemia, so the T cells may come from the graft donor. The starting material was PBMCs, mostly from graft donor cells, obtained 360 days after TCRalphabeta/CD19-depleted stem cell transplant. V usage is TRBV29-1 and J usage is TRBJ2-7; D uncertain. The DNA of the CDR3 is TGCAGCGTTGAGTCAAGTGAGACTTTGTACGAGCAGTACTTC. Its translation is CSVESSETLYEQYF.